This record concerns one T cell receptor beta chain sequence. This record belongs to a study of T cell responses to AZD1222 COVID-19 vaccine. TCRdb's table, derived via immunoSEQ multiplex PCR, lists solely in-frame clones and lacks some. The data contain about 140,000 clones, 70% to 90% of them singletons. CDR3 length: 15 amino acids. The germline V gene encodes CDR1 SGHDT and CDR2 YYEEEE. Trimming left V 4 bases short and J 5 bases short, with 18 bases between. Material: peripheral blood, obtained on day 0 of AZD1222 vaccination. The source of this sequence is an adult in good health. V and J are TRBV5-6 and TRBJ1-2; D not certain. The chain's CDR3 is CASSQVGGGFYGYTF. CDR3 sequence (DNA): TGTGCCAGCAGCCAAGTCGGAGGAGGGTTTTATGGCTACACCTTC. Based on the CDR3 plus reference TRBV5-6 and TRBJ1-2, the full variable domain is DAGVTQSPTHLIKTRGQQVTLRCSPKSGHDTVSWYQQALGQGPQFIFQYYEEEERQRGNFPDRFSGHQFPNYSSELNVNALLLGDSALYLCASSQVGGGFYGYTFGSGTRLTVV.